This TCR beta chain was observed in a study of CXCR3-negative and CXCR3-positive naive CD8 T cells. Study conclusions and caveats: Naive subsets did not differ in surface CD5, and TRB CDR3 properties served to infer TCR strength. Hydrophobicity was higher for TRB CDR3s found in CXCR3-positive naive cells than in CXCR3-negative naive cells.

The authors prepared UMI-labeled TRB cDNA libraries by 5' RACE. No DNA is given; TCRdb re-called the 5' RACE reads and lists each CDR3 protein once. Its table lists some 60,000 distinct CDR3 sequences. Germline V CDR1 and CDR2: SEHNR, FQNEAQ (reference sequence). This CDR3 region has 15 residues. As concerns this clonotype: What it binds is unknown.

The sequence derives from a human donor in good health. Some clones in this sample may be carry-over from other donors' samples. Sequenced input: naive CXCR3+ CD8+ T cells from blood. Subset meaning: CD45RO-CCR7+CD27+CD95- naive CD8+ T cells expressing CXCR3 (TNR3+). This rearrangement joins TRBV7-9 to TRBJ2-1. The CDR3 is CASSLGSRLYNEQFF. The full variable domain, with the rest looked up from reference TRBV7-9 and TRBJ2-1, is DTGVSQNPRHKITKRGQNVTFRCDPISEHNRLYWYRQTLGQGPEFLTYFQNEAQLEKSRLLSDRFSAERPKGSFSTLEIQRTEQGDSAMYLCASSLGSRLYNEQFFGPGTRLTVL.